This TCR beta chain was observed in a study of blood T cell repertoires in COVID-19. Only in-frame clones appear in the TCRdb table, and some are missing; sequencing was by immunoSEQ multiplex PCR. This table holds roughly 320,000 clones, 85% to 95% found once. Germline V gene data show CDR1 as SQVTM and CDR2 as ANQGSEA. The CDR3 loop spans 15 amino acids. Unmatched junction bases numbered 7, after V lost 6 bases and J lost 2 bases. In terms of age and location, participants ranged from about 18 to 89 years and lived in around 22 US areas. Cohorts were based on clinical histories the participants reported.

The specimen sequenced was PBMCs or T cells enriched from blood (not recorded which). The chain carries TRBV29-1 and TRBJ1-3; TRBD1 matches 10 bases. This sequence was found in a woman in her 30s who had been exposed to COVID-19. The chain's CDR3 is CSVTGTGAAGNTIYF. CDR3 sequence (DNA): TGCAGCGTCACCGGGACAGGGGCAGCTGGAAACACCATATATTTT.